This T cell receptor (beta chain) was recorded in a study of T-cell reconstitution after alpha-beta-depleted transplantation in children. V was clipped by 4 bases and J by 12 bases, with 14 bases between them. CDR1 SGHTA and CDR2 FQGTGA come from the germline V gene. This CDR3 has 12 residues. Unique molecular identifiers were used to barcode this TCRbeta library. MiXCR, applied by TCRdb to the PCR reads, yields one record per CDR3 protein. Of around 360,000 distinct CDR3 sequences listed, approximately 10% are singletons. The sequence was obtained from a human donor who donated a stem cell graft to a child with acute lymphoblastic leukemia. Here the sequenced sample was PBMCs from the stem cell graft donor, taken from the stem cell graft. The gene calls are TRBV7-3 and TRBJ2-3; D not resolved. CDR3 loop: CASSSHGSLQYF. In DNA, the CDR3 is TGTGCCAGCAGCTCCCACGGCTCCCTTCAGTATTTT. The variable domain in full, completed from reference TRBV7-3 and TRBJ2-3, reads GAGVSQTPSNKVTEKGKYVELRCDPISGHTALYWYRQSLGQGPEFLIYFQGTGAADDSGLPNDRFFAVRPEGSVSTLKIQRTERGDSAVYLCASSSHGSLQYFGPGTRLTVL.